These T cell receptor beta chains were read from a single sample in a study of blood T cell repertoires in COVID-19. Assay used: immunoSEQ multiplex PCR; TCRdb lists only in-frame clones, some missing. This sample has around 270,000 clones, with around 87% found just once. The sequenced material came from peripheral blood. All receptors derive from a woman in her forties or fifties with acute or convalescent COVID-19. Both conserved end residues are trimmed from each CDR3.

v_call cdr3_aa
TRBV28 ASSIMTRGGYGYT
TRBV25-1 ASSVTGGKETQY
TRBV19 ASSPGTGRRTGELF
TRBV30 AWSAGQPNEKLF
TRBV28 ASSSGRRASEKLF
TRBV5-1 ASSLGQGGGYT
TRBV19 VSSIGGGRALNEQF
TRBV12-5 ASGASGSAGEQF
TRBV7-9 ASSPWTPSGANVLT
TRBV5-5 ASSLRTFDRLISNQPQH
TRBV5-1 VSSLEGRNEKLF
TRBV4-3 ASSQEWQTNQPQH
TRBV12-3/TRBV12-4 ASTGQINTEAF
TRBV2 ASRSGTGVEKLF
TRBV5-5 ASSLIASGSSYEQY
TRBV7-3 ASSSQRNEQF
TRBV6-2/TRBV6-3 ASSHQTGDSNQPQH
TRBV7-2 ASSASGGYGYT
TRBV18 ASSPPAAYGYT
TRBV28 AYSGRHSQETQY
TRBV27 ASSPDRVGEAF